This T cell receptor beta chain was profiled in a study of blood T cell repertoires in COVID-19. Measured with immunoSEQ multiplex PCR; TCRdb has only the in-frame clones, and not every one. The data contain about 200,000 clones, 70% to 90% of them singletons. Trimming took off 9 bases at V and 0 bases at J, with 16 bases between the two ends. This CDR3 has 15 residues. Germline CDR1 LGHDT, CDR2 YNNKEL (reference sequence). Material: peripheral blood. The sequence came from a human donor with active or convalescent COVID-19. The donor label of this sample is uncertain. The rearrangement links TRBV3-1 (or the pseudogene TRBV3-2) to TRBJ2-3, with D tentatively TRBD2 (6 bases). The CDR3 loop reads CASAPGGLSTDTQYF. For the CDR3, the DNA is TGTGCCAGTGCCCCCGGGGGTCTCAGCACAGATACGCAGTATTTT.